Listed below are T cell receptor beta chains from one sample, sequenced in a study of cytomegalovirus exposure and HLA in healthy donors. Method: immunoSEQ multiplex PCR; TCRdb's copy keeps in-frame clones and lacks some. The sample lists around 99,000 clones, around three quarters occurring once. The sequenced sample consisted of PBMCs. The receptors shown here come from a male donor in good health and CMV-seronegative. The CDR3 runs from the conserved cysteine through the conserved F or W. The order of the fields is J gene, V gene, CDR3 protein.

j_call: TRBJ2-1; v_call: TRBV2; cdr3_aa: CASRYQVNEQFF
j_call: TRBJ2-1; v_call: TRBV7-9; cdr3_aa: CASSFGRVSSYNEQFF
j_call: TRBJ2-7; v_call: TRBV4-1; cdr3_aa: CASRPRIGQNSYEQYF
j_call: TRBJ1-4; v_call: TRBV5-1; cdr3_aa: CASSFRPPPDSATNEKLFF
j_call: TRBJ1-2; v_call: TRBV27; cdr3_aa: CASSPDRVNYGYTF
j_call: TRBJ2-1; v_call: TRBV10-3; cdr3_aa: CAISDPGQVYNEQFF
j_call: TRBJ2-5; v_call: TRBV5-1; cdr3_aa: CASSLGQGRNQETQYF
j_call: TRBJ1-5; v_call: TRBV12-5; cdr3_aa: CASAITRGQGNQPQHF
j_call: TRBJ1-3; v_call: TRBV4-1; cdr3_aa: CASSQVGREVRNTIYF
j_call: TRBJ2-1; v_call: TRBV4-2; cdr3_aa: CASSQGPWSGSSSYNEQFF
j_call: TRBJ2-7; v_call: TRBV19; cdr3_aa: CASSIGQASSYEQYF
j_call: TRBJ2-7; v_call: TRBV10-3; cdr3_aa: CAISESAGQGALRQYF
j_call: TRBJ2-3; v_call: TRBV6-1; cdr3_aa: CACSRPASDRDTQYF
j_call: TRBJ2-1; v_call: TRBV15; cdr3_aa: CATSARGGEVGYNEQFF
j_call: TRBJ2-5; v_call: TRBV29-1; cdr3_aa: CSVNRGSAETQYF
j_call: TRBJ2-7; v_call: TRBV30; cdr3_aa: CAWRLAGGSEQYF
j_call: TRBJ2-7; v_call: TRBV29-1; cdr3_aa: CSVVRDSYEQYF
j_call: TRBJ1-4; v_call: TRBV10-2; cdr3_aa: CASKDDGRDEKLFF
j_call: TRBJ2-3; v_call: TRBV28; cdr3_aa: CASSLWRVQNTQYF
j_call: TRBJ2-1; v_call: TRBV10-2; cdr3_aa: CASSEKRASGRADNEQFF
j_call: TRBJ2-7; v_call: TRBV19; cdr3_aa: CASSMGLAGTYEQYF
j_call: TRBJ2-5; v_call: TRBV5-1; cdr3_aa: CASNLGGARETQYF
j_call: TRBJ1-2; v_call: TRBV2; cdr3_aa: CASSFKDREGYGYTF
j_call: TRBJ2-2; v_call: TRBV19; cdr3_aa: CASSIQLQTGELFF
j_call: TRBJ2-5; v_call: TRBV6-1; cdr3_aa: CASSEFPGTSGGETQYF
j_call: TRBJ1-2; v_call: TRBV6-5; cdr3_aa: CASSTPTGVQGYTF
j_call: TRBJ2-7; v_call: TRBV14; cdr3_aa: CASSRDRSYEQYF
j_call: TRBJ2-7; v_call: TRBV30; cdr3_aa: CAWRTGHRQYF
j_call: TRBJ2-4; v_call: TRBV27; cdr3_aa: CASSSPRGAKNIQYF
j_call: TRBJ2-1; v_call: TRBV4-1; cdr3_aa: CASSQEGSGRSSNEQFF
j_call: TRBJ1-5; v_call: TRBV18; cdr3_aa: CASSGAPGSNQPQHF
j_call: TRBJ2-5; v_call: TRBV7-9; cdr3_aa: CASSPTGRVGETQYF
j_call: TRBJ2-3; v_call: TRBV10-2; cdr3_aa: CASREKRIHTDTQYF
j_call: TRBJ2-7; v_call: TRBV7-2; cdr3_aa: CASSSRLAGGGEQYF
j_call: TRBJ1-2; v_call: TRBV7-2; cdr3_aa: CASSPGQLYGYTF
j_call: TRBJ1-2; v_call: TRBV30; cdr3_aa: CAWRDYQGTNYGYTF
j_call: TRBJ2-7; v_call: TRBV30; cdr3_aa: CAWSVQAYEQYF
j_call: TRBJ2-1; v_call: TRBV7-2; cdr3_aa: CASSPRQTYNEQFF
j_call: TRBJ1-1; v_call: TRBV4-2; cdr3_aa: CASSQASGGKAFF
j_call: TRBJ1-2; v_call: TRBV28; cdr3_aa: CASSIGQGHYGYTF
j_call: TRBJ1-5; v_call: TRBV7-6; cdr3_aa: CASSQSGTVSNQPQHF
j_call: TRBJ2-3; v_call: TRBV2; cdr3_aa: CASSRTSVSDTQYF
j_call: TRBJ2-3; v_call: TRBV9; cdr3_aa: CASSTSGTSTDTQYF
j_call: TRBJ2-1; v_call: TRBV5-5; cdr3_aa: CVTPRREAYNEQFF
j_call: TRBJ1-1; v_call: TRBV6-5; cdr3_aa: CASRGQKNTEAFF
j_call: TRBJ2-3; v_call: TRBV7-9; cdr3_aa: CASSRTGRSTDTQYF
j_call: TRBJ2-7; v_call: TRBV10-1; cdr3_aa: CASSDSKTGTGALKKYF
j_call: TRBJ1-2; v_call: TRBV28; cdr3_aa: CASSSTDRGKLDYGYTF